One and the same sample provided the 21 T cell receptor beta chains below, sequenced in a study of T cells in localized non-small cell lung cancer (dated by TCRdb to about 2020). Library method: the immunoSEQ multiplex PCR assay. What TCRdb holds here is the immuneACCESS table cut down to in-frame rearrangements. Part of the clones is not present; checked against another copy, under half of the missing clones reflect an unresolved V gene, and the others are unexplained. The sample data list about 19,000 clones, and around nine tenths of these were observed just once. Less than 4.5% of the sample comes from the top ten. This sample comprised peripheral blood, obtained before any cancer treatment. Source of these receptors: a male donor at least 60 years old with stage I squamous cell lung carcinoma.

The chain links TRBV7-3 to TRBJ2-5; 7 bases align to TRBD1. The J segment lost 4 bases and the V segment lost 5 bases, leaving 10 bases of the junction unmatched. Per the germline V gene, CDR1 is SGHTA and CDR2 is FQGTGA. This CDR3 region has 15 residues. The CDR3 DNA follows: TGTGCCAGCAGCCGCTCCCCAGACAGGGTAGAGACCCAGTACTTC. It translates to CASSRSPDRVETQYF.

V gene TRBV28 combines with J gene TRBJ2-4; weak D call: TRBD1 (6 bases). CDR1 and CDR2 (germline): MDHEN, SYDVKM. Trimming cost V 2 bases and J 9 bases, with 11 bases left between them. CDR3 size: 13 residues. The chain's CDR3 is CASSLQGSGIQYF. In DNA form, the CDR3 reads TGTGCCAGCAGTTTACAGGGGTCGGGCATTCAGTACTTC. The variable domain in full, completed from reference TRBV28 and TRBJ2-4, reads DVKVTQSSRYLVKRTGEKVFLECVQDMDHENMFWYRQDPGLGLRLIYFSYDVKMKEKGDIPEGYSVSREKKERFSLILESASTNQTSMYLCASSLQGSGIQYFGAGTRLSVL.

The chain combines TRBV5-1 with TRBJ2-3, with 8 bases that match TRBD1. The CDR3 contains 20 residues. Germline trimming cut 0 bases from V and 4 bases from J; bases unmatched to any gene: 19. CDR1 and CDR2 (germline): SGHRS, YFSETQ. CDR3: CASSLAFDGRWDRPSDTQYF. The CDR3 region has the DNA TGCGCCAGCAGCTTGGCATTCGACGGACGTTGGGACAGGCCTTCAGATACGCAGTATTTT.

Only one count was recorded for this clone. In DNA form, the CDR3 reads TGCGCCAGCAGCCCACCGGGACAGGGGCCCGGGGAGCTGTTTTTT. This sequence encodes CASSPPGQGPGELFF. The chain combines TRBV5-1 with TRBJ2-2, with TRBD1 matching over 10 bases. V trimming: 4 bases; J trimming: 6 bases; junction bases outside the gene matches: 6. The germline V gene encodes CDR1 SGHRS and CDR2 YFSETQ. The CDR3 spans 15 residues.

The chain combines TRBV7-9 with TRBJ1-3; a weak D match, TRBD1 (5 bases). CDR3 length equals 17 residues. The germline CDR1 and CDR2 sequences are SEHNR and FQNEAQ (reference sequence). Deletions cut 3 bases from V and 2 bases from J, with 17 bases between. Written as DNA, the CDR3 is TGTGCCAGCAGCTTGCGCAGGGCCTCAAGTACTGGAAACACCATATATTTT. It codes for CASSLRRASSTGNTIYF.

This chain uses TRBV5-4 with TRBJ2-1, with 7 bases identical to TRBD2. The CDR3 is 17 residues long. CDR1 and CDR2 (germline): SGHNT, YYREEE (reference sequence). The V segment lost 1 base and the J segment 8 bases; nucleotides outside the gene matches: 15. CDR3 coding DNA: TGTGCCAGCAGCTTGAGGAGGGTAGGACTAGGGTTCGATGAGCAGTTCTTC. This codes for CASSLRRVGLGFDEQFF.

This chain joins TRBV6-6 and TRBJ1-2; perhaps TRBD1 as D (5 bases). The CDR3 runs 11 residues. The ends were cut back, 6 bases at V and 8 bases at J, with 10 bases in the middle. Germline CDR1 is MNHNY and CDR2 is SVGAGI (reference sequence). The CDR3 here is CASRGRGGYTF. In DNA, the CDR3 is TGTGCCAGCAGGGGCCGGGGCGGCTACACCTTC.

This rearrangement joins TRBV18 to TRBJ1-1; D possibly corresponds to TRBD1 (5 bases). Germline CDR1 KGHSH, CDR2 LQKENI. Trimming took 3 bases from V and 1 from J, leaving 12 bases between them. There are 15 residues in the CDR3. The CDR3 nucleotides are TGTGCCAGCTCACCGGGACCTGACGGGAACACTGAAGCTTTCTTT. Protein: CASSPGPDGNTEAFF.

J is TRBJ2-3 and V is TRBV15, with D possibly TRBD2 on 5 matching bases. Germline loops: CDR1 LNHNV, CDR2 YYDKDF (reference sequence). This CDR3 comprises 16 residues. Trimming pared 1 base from V and 0 bases from J, leaving 11 bases between. CDR3 in DNA: TGTGCCACCAGCAGAGGAGGGAGCTATAGCACAGATACGCAGTATTTT. Protein product: CATSRGGSYSTDTQYF.

Comments on this clone: Other DNA sequences from this sample encode an identical CDR3 as well. V and J are TRBV9 and TRBJ2-5; the match to TRBD2 covers 12 bases. Germline V gene lookup returns CDR1 SGDLS and CDR2 YYNGEE. The V and J ends lost 2 bases and 5 bases, in that order; junction bases with no gene match: 7. The CDR3 length is 16 residues. CDR3 sequence: CASSVLAGGPGETQYF. DNA of the CDR3: TGTGCCAGCAGCGTCCTAGCGGGAGGGCCGGGGGAGACCCAGTACTTC.

The gene calls are TRBV7-2 and TRBJ1-3; D is possibly TRBD1 (5 bases). V shed 11 bases and J shed 0 bases, with 11 bases lying between them. The V gene's germline CDR1 is SGHTA and CDR2 FQGNSA. The CDR3 has 13 residues. CDR3 amino acids: CAGQGASGNTIYF. The CDR3 bases are TGTGCCGGCCAGGGTGCCTCTGGAAACACCATATATTTT.

The chain uses TRBV5-4 and TRBJ2-6; TRBD1 is a possible D gene (5 bases). Germline V gene sequence: CDR1 SGHNT, CDR2 YYREEE (reference sequence). The CDR3 has 16 amino acids. V shed 4 bases and J shed 0 bases, with 11 bases lying between them. The CDR3 reads CASSVTVSSGANVLTF. The CDR3 nucleotides read TGTGCCAGCAGCGTGACAGTCAGCTCTGGGGCCAACGTCCTGACTTTC. The full variable domain, in which reference TRBV5-4 and TRBJ2-6 provide the parts outside the CDR3, is ETGVTQSPTHLIKTRGQQVTLRCSSQSGHNTVSWYQQALGQGPQFIFQYYREEENGRGNFPPRFSGLQFPNYSSELNVNALELDDSALYLCASSVTVSSGANVLTFGAGSRLTVL.

The rearrangement uses TRBV5-1 and TRBJ2-7; D is uncertain. CDR3 length: 13 amino acids. The V and J ends lost 0 bases and 4 bases respectively, with 8 bases between them. Germline V CDR1 and CDR2: SGHRS, YFSETQ. DNA of the CDR3: TGCGCCAGCAGCTTGGCCCTTGGATACGAGCAGTACTTC. It is translated as CASSLALGYEQYF.

The rearrangement uses TRBV2 and TRBJ1-2; D remains unclear. Trimming left V 2 bases short and J 8 bases short, with 9 bases between. Germline-derived CDR1 and CDR2 are SNHLY and FYNNEI. This CDR3 has 12 residues. The CDR3 DNA reads TGTGCCAGCAGTGAATCGGGGTTCGGCTACACCTTC. It codes for CASSESGFGYTF.

This chain uses TRBV11-2 with TRBJ2-5; D is unclear. Trimming pared 5 bases from V and 0 bases from J, leaving 10 bases between. The CDR3 loop spans 14 amino acids. Germline CDR1 is SGHAT and CDR2 is FQNNGV. The chain's CDR3 is CASSPLGYQETQYF. In DNA form, the CDR3 reads TGTGCCAGCAGCCCCCTCGGCTACCAAGAGACCCAGTACTTC.

The chain carries TRBV28 and TRBJ2-4; D not certain. The germline CDR1 and CDR2 sequences are MDHEN and SYDVKM. The CDR3 spans 14 residues. V was cut by 3 bases and J by 10 bases, with 16 bases left in between. The chain's CDR3 is CASSFPLGRGIQYF. CDR3 sequence (DNA): TGTGCCAGCAGTTTCCCCCTCGGACGAGGAATTCAGTACTTC.

The sample holds one count of this clone. This rearrangement joins TRBV11-3 to TRBJ2-7; TRBD1 is a possible D gene (6 bases). With 10 bases removed from V and 6 bases from J, the gap between germline ends came to 28 bases. The CDR3 extends over 16 amino acids. Germline lookup yields CDR1 SGHNT and CDR2 YENEEA. CDR3 nucleotides: TGTGCCACCATATTAACGCTCCCGGGACACCAGGGCGAGCAGTACTTC. Protein sequence: CATILTLPGHQGEQYF.

The genes are TRBV4-3 and TRBJ2-1; 8 bases match TRBD2. CDR1 and CDR2 from the germline V gene are LGHNA and YSLEER. Trimming cost V 0 bases and J 7 bases; bases outside gene matches: 11. The CDR3 consists of 17 residues. The CDR3 loop reads CASSQELGRALGNEQFF. The CDR3 DNA sequence: TGCGCCAGCAGCCAAGAACTCGGGAGGGCCCTCGGAAATGAGCAGTTCTTC.

The V and J genes are TRBV27 and TRBJ2-7; D possibly corresponds to TRBD2 (6 bases). There are 14 residues in the CDR3. CDR1 is MNHEY and CDR2 is SMNVEV in the germline V gene (reference sequence). V lost 7 bases and J lost 0, with 13 bases in between. CDR3 protein: CASTRLVPSYEQYF. The CDR3 DNA reads as TGTGCCAGCACCCGACTAGTCCCCTCCTACGAGCAGTACTTC.

The rearrangement joins TRBV29-1 to TRBJ1-1; D unresolved. Germline CDR1 and CDR2: SQVTM and ANQGSEA. Trimming pared 5 bases from V and 3 bases from J, leaving 13 bases between. The CDR3 is made up of 13 amino acids. The CDR3 region is CSVRWRLDTEAFF. CDR3 bases: TGCAGCGTTAGGTGGAGACTGGACACTGAAGCTTTCTTT.

The chain links TRBV7-9 to TRBJ1-5, with a weak D call TRBD1 (6 bases). The V and J ends lost 6 bases and 3 bases respectively, with 9 bases between them. The length of the CDR3 is 13 residues. In germline, CDR1 is SEHNR, CDR2 FQNEAQ (reference sequence). For the CDR3, the DNA is TGTGCCAGCAGTCAGGGGTACAATCAGCCCCAGCATTTT. Translating it yields CASSQGYNQPQHF.